A selection of T cell receptor beta chains follows, all from one sample in a study of blood T cell repertoires in COVID-19. Generated by immunoSEQ multiplex PCR, the TCRdb table keeps only in-frame clones and is missing some. The data contain 250,000 or so clones, approximately 86% of them singletons. The sample comprised peripheral blood. Receptors originate from a man aged 40-49 years with active or convalescent COVID-19. CDR3s include the opening cysteine and the closing phenylalanine or tryptophan. D genes are given only for firm matches.

j_call	v_call	d_call	cdr3_aa
TRBJ1-5	TRBV19	TRBD1	CASSAGGISNQPQHF
TRBJ2-5	TRBV5-4	.	CASSLGQNQETQYF
TRBJ2-3	TRBV5-1	TRBD2	CASSLAYLAGSVTDTQYF
TRBJ1-5	TRBV10-3	.	CAISESTGLNQPQHF
TRBJ1-4	TRBV27	.	CASSGGGVGKLFF
TRBJ1-2	TRBV27	TRBD1	CASSSFRQGRDGYTF
TRBJ1-2	TRBV4-1	TRBD1	CASSQGLRGPNYGYTF
TRBJ1-5	TRBV18	TRBD1	CASSRGDRDQPQHF
TRBJ2-7	TRBV10-2	.	CASASGAGLSYEQHF
TRBJ1-1	TRBV6-5	.	CASTSGAGETEAFF
TRBJ1-6	TRBV7-2	.	CASSLVPPGNPTGDSPLHF
TRBJ2-1	TRBV2	TRBD1	CASAYRGNSYNEQFF
TRBJ2-7	TRBV19	.	CASSIDYQGRSYEQYF
TRBJ1-3	TRBV19	.	CASSIGLGNTIYF
TRBJ1-6	TRBV18	.	CASSPGTGMSSPLHF
TRBJ1-1	TRBV19	.	CASTGVKVNTEAFF
TRBJ1-2	TRBV2	TRBD1	CASSEGTGVGGYTF
TRBJ1-2	TRBV24-1	.	CATSEYDSDGYTF
TRBJ2-7	TRBV6-5	TRBD1	CASSYSRQGLPHEQYF
TRBJ2-3	TRBV5-5	.	CASSLGATDTQYF
TRBJ1-6	TRBV12-5	.	CASGLVLRGSSPLHF
TRBJ2-7	TRBV21-1	.	CASSTRSAGGTLPISSYEQYF
TRBJ1-4	TRBV20-1	.	CSALTGKKLFF
TRBJ1-6	TRBV5-5	.	CASSLFRGRSPLHF
TRBJ2-7	TRBV10-3	TRBD2	CAISGTSGGSYEQYF
TRBJ2-3	TRBV28	TRBD1	CASSRQGGVGTDTQYF
TRBJ2-1	TRBV6-5	TRBD1	CASSYMGQLMNEQFF
TRBJ2-5	TRBV7-9	.	CASSLSGLGAQETQYF